The 25 T cell receptor beta chains below were found in one sample sequenced in a study of blood T cell repertoires in COVID-19. Profiling relied on immunoSEQ multiplex PCR, and the TCRdb table lists in-frame clones only, not all of them. The sample records more than 55,000 clones, roughly 80% being singletons. Sequencing was carried out using peripheral blood. These receptors all stem from a woman between 65 and 79 years old with acute or convalescent COVID-19.

This rearrangement joins TRBV12-3 or TRBV12-4 to TRBJ1-1; tentatively, D is TRBD1 (5 bases). Trimming left V 3 bases short and J 5 bases short, with 10 bases between. The CDR3 sequence is 13 residues long. The CDR3 is CASSFGAGTEAFF. CDR3 in DNA: TGTGCCAGCAGTTTTGGGGCCGGGACTGAAGCTTTCTTT.

This clone came up a few times. The chain recombines TRBV30 with TRBJ2-5, with 8 nucleotides matching TRBD1. The CDR3 contains 12 residues. Trimming took 8 bases from V and 3 from J; bases not matched to a gene: 5. Per germline, CDR1 GTSNPN and CDR2 SVGIG (reference sequence). CDR3 coding DNA: TGTGCCCACGGGACAGGAAAAGAGACCCAGTACTTC. As protein: CAHGTGKETQYF.

This clone was found many times. The V call is TRBV3-1 (or the pseudogene TRBV3-2), the J call TRBJ2-7; TRBD1 matches 9 bases. CDR3 length equals 15 residues. Germline V gives CDR1 LGHDT, CDR2 YNNKEL (reference sequence). With 0 bases clipped from V and 2 bases from J, the junction kept 2 bases outside the gene matches. CDR3 in amino acids: CASSQEGQGPYEQYF. Here the CDR3 DNA reads TGTGCCAGCAGCCAAGAGGGACAGGGCCCCTACGAGCAGTACTTC.

This sequence joins TRBV5-4 and TRBJ1-4, with 10 bases that match TRBD1. The CDR3 runs to 20 residues. V trimming: 2 bases; J trimming: 2 bases; junction bases outside the gene matches: 15. Germline V gives CDR1 SGHNT, CDR2 YYREEE (reference sequence). CDR3 nucleotides: TGTGCCAGCAGCTTCTCCCGGTATCGGGACAGGGGAACGACTAATGAAAAACTGTTTTTT. Its translation: CASSFSRYRDRGTTNEKLFF.

A few counts support this clone. V usage is TRBV18 and J usage is TRBJ2-5; perhaps TRBD2 as D (5 bases). Looked up from germline, CDR1 is KGHSH and CDR2 is LQKENI. The CDR3 totals 12 residues. V lost 6 bases, J lost 5 bases, and 10 bases lay in between. CDR3: CASSGVSETQYF. For the CDR3, the DNA is TGTGCCAGCTCGGGAGTCTCGGAGACCCAGTACTTC.

CDR3 sequence (DNA): TGTGCCAGCAGCCCTGGACAGGGTTGGGGAAATCAGCCCCAGCATTTT. Translating gives CASSPGQGWGNQPQHF. J is TRBJ1-5 and V is TRBV7-9, with 8 bases that match TRBD1. Germline V lookup: CDR1 SEHNR, CDR2 FQNEAQ (reference sequence). This CDR3 contains 16 residues. V gave up 5 bases and J gave up 4 bases; unmatched junction bases: 10.

This chain connects TRBV7-3 to TRBJ2-1, with D possibly matching TRBD2 (7 bases). Germline V gene sequence: CDR1 SGHTA, CDR2 FQGTGA. Trimming removed 5 bases from V and 15 bases from J, with 17 bases in between. The CDR3 has 12 residues. In nucleotides, the CDR3 is TGTGCCAGCAGCCGGGAGGCAGGGGAACGGTTCTTC. It codes for CASSREAGERFF. Using reference TRBV7-3 and TRBJ2-1 for the parts outside the CDR3, the full variable domain is GAGVSQTPSNKVTEKGKYVELRCDPISGHTALYWYRQSLGQGPEFLIYFQGTGAADDSGLPNDRFFAVRPEGSVSTLKIQRTERGDSAVYLCASSREAGERFFGPGTRLTVL.

The chain recombines TRBV24-1 with TRBJ2-1; no firm D call. The CDR3 consists of 14 residues. Germline-derived CDR1 and CDR2 are KGHDR and SFDVKD. Trimming stripped 9 bases from V and 7 bases from J, with 18 bases between. The chain's CDR3 is CATATLEVGNEQFF. CDR3 sequence (DNA): TGTGCCACCGCGACCCTCGAGGTTGGGAATGAGCAGTTCTTC.

This clone was detected a few times. The chain couples TRBV6-5 to TRBJ1-5; D ambiguous. CDR1 and CDR2 (germline): MNHEY, SVGAGI. V was clipped by 6 bases and J by 4 bases, with 13 bases between them. The CDR3 has 14 residues. The CDR3 sequence is CASRPERDNQPQHF. CDR3 bases: TGTGCCAGCAGACCGGAGAGAGATAATCAGCCCCAGCATTTT.

The chain carries TRBV2 and TRBJ2-6; 8 nucleotides match TRBD2. Per germline, CDR1 SNHLY and CDR2 FYNNEI. The length of the CDR3 is 14 residues. Trimming took 8 bases from V and 4 from J; bases not matched to a gene: 4. The CDR3 nucleotides read TGTGCCAGCCGCGCGGGGGGAGGGGCCAACGTCCTGACTTTC. Its translation: CASRAGGGANVLTF.

This clone was seen just once. Mismatch with germline at one junction end may stem from a read error. The V gene is TRBV4-1, the J gene TRBJ1-1; perhaps TRBD1 as D (5 bases). Germline assignment: CDR1 MGHRA and CDR2 YSYEKL. The length of the CDR3 is 17 residues. The CDR3 DNA reads as TGCGCCAGCAGCCAAGATCCCCCTGGGGGGTTGAAAACTGAAGCTTTCTTT. Protein product: CASSQDPPGGLKTEAFF.

The chain is built from TRBV6-1 and TRBJ1-1; D gene ambiguous. The CDR3 is made up of 14 amino acids. The germline V and J ends were trimmed by 3 bases and 1 base, with 9 bases remaining between them. CDR1 and CDR2 from the germline V gene are MNHNS and SASEGT. CDR3 nucleotide sequence: TGTGCCAGCAGTGAGCCGGGAAGGAACACTGAAGCTTTCTTT. It yields the protein CASSEPGRNTEAFF.

CDR3 residues: CASSETGGGSPLHF. The DNA of the CDR3 is TGTGCCAGTAGTGAGACAGGGGGTGGCTCACCCCTCCACTTT. The chain is built from TRBV19 and TRBJ1-6, with TRBD1 matching over 9 bases. The CDR3 loop spans 14 amino acids. Trimming removed 5 bases from V and 10 bases from J; junction bases left unmatched: 6. CDR1 and CDR2 from the germline V gene are LNHDA and SQIVND (reference sequence).

Judged by abundance, this clone is medium-sized (0.01 to 0.1%). This sequence joins TRBV29-1 and TRBJ2-5; D unclear. The V end lost 4 bases, the J end lost 5 bases, and 8 bases lay between the germline ends. The CDR3 is 11 amino acids. The germline V gene has CDR1 SQVTM and CDR2 ANQGSEA. The CDR3 nucleotides read TGCAGCGTTGGGCCCCAGGAGACCCAGTACTTC. It specifies CSVGPQETQYF.

This chain joins TRBV6-5 and TRBJ2-7; TRBD1 agrees at 9 bases. J gave up 4 bases and V 6 bases, and 10 bases lay outside the gene matches. The CDR3 has 15 residues. Germline assignment: CDR1 MNHEY and CDR2 SVGAGI. The CDR3 is CASSTIRGTGYEQYF. The CDR3 DNA is TGTGCCAGCAGCACAATTCGGGGGACAGGGTACGAGCAGTACTTC.

This chain connects TRBV5-4 to TRBJ2-5; 7 bases fit TRBD2. V was clipped by 5 bases and J by 1 base; unmatched bases: 5. Per the germline V gene, CDR1 is SGHNT and CDR2 is YYREEE (reference sequence). This CDR3 region has 14 residues. The CDR3 sequence is CASSPRTSQETQYF. The CDR3 DNA sequence: TGTGCCAGCAGTCCCAGGACTAGCCAAGAGACCCAGTACTTC.

The rearrangement links TRBV6-2 or TRBV6-3 to TRBJ2-7; D ambiguous. From germline, CDR1 is MNHEY and CDR2 SVGEGT. CDR3 length: 12 residues. Trimming stripped 3 bases from V and 4 bases from J, with 7 bases between. The CDR3 spells CASSYRTYEQYF. The CDR3 coding sequence is TGTGCCAGCAGTTATAGAACTTACGAGCAGTACTTC.

V and J are TRBV6-5 and TRBJ1-1; 8 nucleotides match TRBD1. V shed 4 bases and J 5 bases; nucleotides not matched to a gene: 9. The V gene's germline CDR1 is MNHEY and CDR2 SVGAGI. This CDR3 has 15 amino acids. This CDR3 reads CASSSEYRGATEAFF. As DNA, the CDR3 is TGTGCCAGCAGTTCAGAATACAGGGGGGCTACTGAAGCTTTCTTT.

The chain recombines TRBV10-1 with TRBJ1-1, with 8 bases fitting TRBD1. The CDR3 has 14 amino acids. CDR1 and CDR2 (germline): WNHNN, SYGVQD (reference sequence). Germline trimming cut 3 bases from V and 10 bases from J; bases unmatched to any gene: 10. The CDR3 DNA is TGCGCCAGCAGTGATCTCGGACAGGGAGCCCGAGCTTTCTTT. Protein: CASSDLGQGARAFF.

The chain recombines TRBV2 with TRBJ1-1, with TRBD1 as a possible D gene (6 bases). Germline lookup yields CDR1 SNHLY and CDR2 FYNNEI. CDR3 length: 15 residues. V was trimmed by 6 bases and J by 6 bases, leaving 20 bases between them. DNA of the CDR3: TGTGCCAGCAGGGTGTACAGGGTAAATTTCGCTGAAGCTTTCTTT. It specifies CASRVYRVNFAEAFF. The variable domain in full, with the rest retrieved from reference TRBV2 and TRBJ1-1, is EPEVTQTPSHQVTQMGQEVILRCVPISNHLYFYWYRQILGQKVEFLVSFYNNEISEKSEIFDDQFSVERPDGSNFTLKIRSTKLEDSAMYFCASRVYRVNFAEAFFGQGTRLTVV.

This clone appeared a few times. V is TRBV29-1 and J is TRBJ2-1; 8 bases are a match to TRBD1. V was clipped by 5 bases and J by 6 bases; unmatched bases: 9. The germline V gene encodes CDR1 SQVTM and CDR2 ANQGSEA. This CDR3 has 14 amino acids. CDR3 in amino acids: CSVKLQGAVNEQFF. As DNA, the CDR3 is TGCAGCGTTAAACTTCAGGGGGCGGTCAATGAGCAGTTCTTC.

Only a few counts were recorded for this clone. V gene TRBV5-1 combines with J gene TRBJ2-1; possibly TRBD2 for D (6 bases). From germline, CDR1 is SGHRS and CDR2 YFSETQ. The CDR3 totals 19 residues. The V end was cut by 0 bases, the J end by 0 bases, with 19 bases between. CDR3 bases: TGCGCCAGCAGCTTGGTTCCCAGCGGGCTAAGGAGCTCCTACAATGAGCAGTTCTTC. Protein sequence: CASSLVPSGLRSSYNEQFF. Based on the CDR3 plus reference TRBV5-1 and TRBJ2-1, the full variable domain is KAGVTQTPRYLIKTRGQQVTLSCSPISGHRSVSWYQQTPGQGLQFLFEYFSETQRNKGNFPGRFSGRQFSNSRSEMNVSTLELGDSALYLCASSLVPSGLRSSYNEQFFGPGTRLTVL.

This chain links TRBV5-1 with TRBJ2-1; 12 positions agree with TRBD2. There are 16 residues in the CDR3. Germline values: CDR1 SGHRS, CDR2 YFSETQ. V lost 0 bases and J lost 7; bases outside the gene matches: 5. The DNA for the CDR3 is TGCGCCAGCAGCTTGGCCCCTAGCGGGGGGGCGAATGAGCAGTTCTTC. Protein product: CASSLAPSGGANEQFF.

This rearrangement joins TRBV5-8 to TRBJ1-1; no clear D gene. The CDR3 runs to 15 residues. V lost 0 bases and J lost 6, with 15 bases in between. Germline values: CDR1 SGHTS, CDR2 YDEGEE. CDR3 sequence: CASSLAQRGISEAFF. In DNA form, the CDR3 reads TGTGCCAGCAGCTTGGCTCAACGGGGTATCTCTGAAGCTTTCTTT.

The V call is TRBV29-1, the J call TRBJ1-2; TRBD1 might be the D (6 bases). V was shortened by 7 bases and J by 6 bases, with 18 bases between the two germline ends. CDR1 SQVTM and CDR2 ANQGSEA come from the germline V gene. The CDR3 totals 13 residues. CDR3 residues: CSATRTAKDGYTF. In DNA form, the CDR3 reads TGCAGCGCTACCAGGACAGCAAAGGATGGCTACACCTTC.